One and the same sample provided the 12 T cell receptor beta chains below, sequenced in a study of T cells after yellow fever vaccination. TCRdb fed the 5' RACE reads into MiXCR, producing one record per CDR3 protein. The sample has 150,000 to 200,000 distinct CDR3 sequences, 11% seen once. Sequenced material: CD8+ T cells sorted from PBMCs, taken 15 days after the yellow fever booster vaccination. These receptor sequences come from a man younger than 35 who received the YFV17D yellow fever vaccine.

This clonotype was seen ten or more times. CDR3 sequence (DNA): TGTGCCAGCAGTTGGGGGGGAGCGAACACTGAAGCTTTCTTT. It translates to CASSWGGANTEAFF. This chain uses TRBV27 with TRBJ1-1, with D possibly matching TRBD1 (5 bases). This CDR3 region has 14 residues. Per the germline V gene, CDR1 is MNHEY and CDR2 is SMNVEV (reference sequence). Trimming shortened V by 4 bases and J by 1 base, and 10 bases separated the two germline ends.

This rearrangement joins TRBV27 to TRBJ1-4; D gene unclear. The CDR3 is 13 amino acids. Germline loops: CDR1 MNHEY, CDR2 SMNVEV (reference sequence). V lost 3 bases and J lost 8, with 10 bases in between. The CDR3 DNA sequence: TGTGCCAGCAGTTTGTGGGCGAGAGAAAAACTGTTTTTT. Translation gives CASSLWAREKLFF.

The J gene is TRBJ2-7, the V gene TRBV2; no firm D call. The germline CDR1 and CDR2 sequences are SNHLY and FYNNEI. The CDR3 consists of 15 residues. V dropped 3 bases and J dropped 4 bases, with 16 bases sitting between them. This CDR3 is CASSEQNLRVYEQYV. DNA of the CDR3: TGTGCCAGCAGTGAGCAAAATCTCCGGGTTTACGAGCAGTACGTC.

V usage is TRBV6-5 and J usage is TRBJ2-1; D is ambiguous. V lost 7 bases to trimming and J lost 6 bases, with 13 bases between them. The CDR3 spans 13 residues. The germline V gene has CDR1 MNHEY and CDR2 SVGAGI. DNA of the CDR3: TGTGCCAGCACCTACGGAGTGGCCAATGAGCAGTTCTTC. Amino acid sequence: CASTYGVANEQFF.

In its sample, this clonotype was seen a few times. V and J are TRBV20-1 and TRBJ2-7; no reliable D call. The V and J ends lost 1 base and 5 bases respectively, with 12 bases between them. Germline V gene sequence: CDR1 DFQATT, CDR2 SNEGSKA (reference sequence). The CDR3 consists of 13 residues. CDR3 sequence (DNA): TGCAGTGCTAGAGTGGCTGGAACGAACGAGCAGTACTTC. It encodes CSARVAGTNEQYF.

This clonotype was found a few times. The chain couples TRBV11-2 to TRBJ2-3; no clear D gene. The length of the CDR3 is 15 residues. Between the trimmed V and J ends, which lost 5 bases and 0 bases, there was a span of 12 bases. Germline assignment: CDR1 SGHAT and CDR2 FQNNGV. CDR3 protein: CASSPFAISTDTQYF. CDR3 DNA: TGTGCCAGCAGCCCCTTCGCTATTAGCACAGATACGCAGTATTTT.

V usage is TRBV10-2 and J usage is TRBJ2-4; no firm D call. Germline V gene data show CDR1 as WSHSY and CDR2 as SAAADI. The CDR3 totals 13 residues. Trimming took 3 bases from V and 3 from J, leaving 6 bases between them. CDR3 loop: CASSDLSKNIQYF. CDR3 nucleotide sequence: TGCGCCAGCAGTGACCTCAGCAAAAACATTCAGTACTTC.

The V call is TRBV11-3, the J call TRBJ2-1, with 7 nucleotides matching TRBD2. CDR3 length equals 15 residues. CDR1 and CDR2 from the germline V gene are SGHNT and YENEEA. After removal of 5 bases from V and 4 bases from J, the junction contained 8 bases not matched to a gene. The CDR3 bases are TGTGCCAGCAGCGAAGATGGGGGGGAATACAATGAGCAGTTCTTC. Translation: CASSEDGGEYNEQFF.

V is TRBV20-1 and J is TRBJ2-3, with D unclear. The V and J ends lost 2 bases and 5 bases respectively, with 5 bases between them. The CDR3 totals 11 residues. Germline CDR1 DFQATT, CDR2 SNEGSKA (reference sequence). The chain's CDR3 is CSARPQDTQYF. In nucleotides, the CDR3 is TGCAGTGCTAGACCCCAAGATACGCAGTATTTT.

This clonotype has ten or more counts. V gene TRBV6-6 combines with J gene TRBJ1-3; D remains ambiguous. V lost 8 bases and J 8 bases, leaving 13 bases between the germline ends. CDR3 size: 12 residues. Looked up from germline, CDR1 is MNHNY and CDR2 is SVGAGI (reference sequence). The CDR3 is CASVAVSDTIYF. CDR3 in DNA: TGTGCCAGCGTCGCGGTTTCCGACACCATATATTTT.

This clonotype occurred a few times. A read error is likely, as this CDR3 ends without the conserved phenylalanine or tryptophan. The limits of the CDR3 on the DNA are not certain, so only TCRdb's listed CDR3 is given. The genes are TRBV23-1 and TRBJ2-5. Being an ORF, TRBV23-1 has a function that is uncertain. The CDR3 is 10 amino acids long, termini counted. This chain's CDR3 is CASSQSNESS.

This clonotype was counted ten times or more. J is TRBJ2-1 and V is TRBV7-8; 8 bases agree with TRBD1. The CDR3 length is 15 residues. Germline V CDR1 and CDR2: SGHVS, FQNEAQ. V trimming: 5 bases; J trimming: 2 bases; junction bases outside the gene matches: 5. The CDR3 spells CASSPPTGAYNEQFF. The CDR3 DNA is TGTGCCAGCAGCCCCCCGACAGGGGCCTACAATGAGCAGTTCTTC.